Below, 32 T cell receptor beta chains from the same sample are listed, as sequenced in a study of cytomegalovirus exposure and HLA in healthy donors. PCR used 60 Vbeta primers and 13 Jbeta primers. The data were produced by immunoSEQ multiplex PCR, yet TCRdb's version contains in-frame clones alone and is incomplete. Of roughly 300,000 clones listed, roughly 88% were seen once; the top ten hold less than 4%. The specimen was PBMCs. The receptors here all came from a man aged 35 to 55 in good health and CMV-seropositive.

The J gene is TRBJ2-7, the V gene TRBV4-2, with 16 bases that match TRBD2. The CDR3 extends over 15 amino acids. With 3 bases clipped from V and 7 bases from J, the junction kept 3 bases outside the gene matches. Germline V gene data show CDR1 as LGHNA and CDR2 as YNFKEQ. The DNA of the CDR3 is TGTGCCAGCAGCCAGGGACTAGCGGGAGGGGGGGAGCAGTACTTC. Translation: CASSQGLAGGGEQYF.

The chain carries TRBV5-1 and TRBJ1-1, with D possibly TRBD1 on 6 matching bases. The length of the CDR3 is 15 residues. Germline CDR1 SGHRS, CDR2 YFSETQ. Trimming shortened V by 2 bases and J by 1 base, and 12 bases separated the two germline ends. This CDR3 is CASSLGGEGNTEAFF. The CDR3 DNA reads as TGCGCCAGCAGCTTAGGGGGGGAAGGGAACACTGAAGCTTTCTTT.

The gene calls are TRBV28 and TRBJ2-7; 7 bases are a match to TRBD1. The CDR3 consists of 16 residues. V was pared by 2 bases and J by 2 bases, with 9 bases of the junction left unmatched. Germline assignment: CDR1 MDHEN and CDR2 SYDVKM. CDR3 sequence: CASSLEGAGFPYEQYF. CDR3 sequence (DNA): TGTGCCAGCAGTTTAGAGGGGGCGGGTTTCCCCTACGAGCAGTACTTC.

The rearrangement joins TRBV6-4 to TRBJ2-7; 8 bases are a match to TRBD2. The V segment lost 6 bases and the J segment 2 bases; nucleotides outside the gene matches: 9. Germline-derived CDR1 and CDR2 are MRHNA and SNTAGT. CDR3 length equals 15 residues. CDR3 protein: CASSFVAGGPYEQYF. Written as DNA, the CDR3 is TGTGCCAGCAGCTTCGTGGCGGGAGGACCCTACGAGCAGTACTTC.

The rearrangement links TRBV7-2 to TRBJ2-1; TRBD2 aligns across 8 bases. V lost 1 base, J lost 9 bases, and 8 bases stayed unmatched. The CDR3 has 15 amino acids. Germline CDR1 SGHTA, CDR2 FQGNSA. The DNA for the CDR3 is TGTGCCAGCAGCTTAGGAGTAGCGGGACGGGTTGAGCAGTTCTTC. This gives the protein CASSLGVAGRVEQFF. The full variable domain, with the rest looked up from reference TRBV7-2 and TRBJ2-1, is GAGVSQSPSNKVTEKGKDVELRCDPISGHTALYWYRQSLGQGLEFLIYFQGNSAPDKSGLPSDRFSAERTGGSVSTLTIQRTQQEDSAVYLCASSLGVAGRVEQFFGPGTRLTVL.

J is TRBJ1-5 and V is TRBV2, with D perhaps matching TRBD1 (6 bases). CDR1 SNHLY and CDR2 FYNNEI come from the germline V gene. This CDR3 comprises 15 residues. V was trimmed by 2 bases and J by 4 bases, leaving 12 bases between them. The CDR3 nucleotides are TGTGCCAGCAGTGAACAGGGGCGCAGGAATCAGCCCCAGCATTTT. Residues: CASSEQGRRNQPQHF.

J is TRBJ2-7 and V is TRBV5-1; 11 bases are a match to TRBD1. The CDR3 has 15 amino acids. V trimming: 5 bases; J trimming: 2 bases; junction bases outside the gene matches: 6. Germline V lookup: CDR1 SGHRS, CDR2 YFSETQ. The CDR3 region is CASSRTGGAAYEQYF. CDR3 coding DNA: TGCGCCAGCAGTCGGACAGGGGGCGCCGCCTACGAGCAGTACTTC.

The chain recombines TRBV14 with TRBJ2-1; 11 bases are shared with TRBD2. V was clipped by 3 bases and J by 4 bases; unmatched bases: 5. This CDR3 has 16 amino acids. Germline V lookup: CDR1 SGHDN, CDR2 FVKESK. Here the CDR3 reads CASSHTGTSGYNEQFF. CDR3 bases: TGTGCCAGCAGCCATACCGGGACTAGCGGATACAATGAGCAGTTCTTC.

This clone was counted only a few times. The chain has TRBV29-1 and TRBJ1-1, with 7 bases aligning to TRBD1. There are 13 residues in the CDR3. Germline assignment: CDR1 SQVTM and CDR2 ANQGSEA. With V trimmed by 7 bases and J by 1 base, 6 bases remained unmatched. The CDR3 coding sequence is TGCAGCGGCCGGACAGGAGGGAACACTGAAGCTTTCTTT. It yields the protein CSGRTGGNTEAFF.

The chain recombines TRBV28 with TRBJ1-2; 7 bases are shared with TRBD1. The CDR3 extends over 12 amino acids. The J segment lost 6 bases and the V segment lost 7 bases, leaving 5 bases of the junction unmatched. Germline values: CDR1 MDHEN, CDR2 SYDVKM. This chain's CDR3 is CASNSGGNGYTF. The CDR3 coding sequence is TGTGCCAGCAACTCAGGGGGAAATGGCTACACCTTC.

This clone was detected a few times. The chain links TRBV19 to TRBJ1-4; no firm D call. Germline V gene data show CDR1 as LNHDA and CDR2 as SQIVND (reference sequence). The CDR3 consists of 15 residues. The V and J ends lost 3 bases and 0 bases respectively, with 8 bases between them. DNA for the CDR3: TGTGCCAGTAGTATTGGAGGGTCAACTAATGAAAAACTGTTTTTT. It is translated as CASSIGGSTNEKLFF.

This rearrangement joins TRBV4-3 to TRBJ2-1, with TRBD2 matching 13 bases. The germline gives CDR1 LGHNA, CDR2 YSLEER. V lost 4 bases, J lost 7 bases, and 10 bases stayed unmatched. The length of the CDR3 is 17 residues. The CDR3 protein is CASSRLTGTSGKNEQFF. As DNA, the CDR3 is TGCGCCAGCAGCCGGCTAACCGGGACTAGCGGGAAAAATGAGCAGTTCTTC.

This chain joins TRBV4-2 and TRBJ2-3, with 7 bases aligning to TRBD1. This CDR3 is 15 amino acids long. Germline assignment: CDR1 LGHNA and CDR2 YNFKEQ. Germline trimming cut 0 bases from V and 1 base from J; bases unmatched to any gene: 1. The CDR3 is CASSQDGQGTDTQYF. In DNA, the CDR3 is TGTGCCAGCAGCCAAGATGGACAGGGCACAGATACGCAGTATTTT.

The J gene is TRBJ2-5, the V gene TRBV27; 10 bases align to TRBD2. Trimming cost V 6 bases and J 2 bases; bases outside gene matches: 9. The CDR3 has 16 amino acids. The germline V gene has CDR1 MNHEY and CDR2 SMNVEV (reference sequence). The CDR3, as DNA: TGTGCCAGCAGCCCCGGAGGTAGCGGGAGGCAAGAGACCCAGTACTTC. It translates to CASSPGGSGRQETQYF.

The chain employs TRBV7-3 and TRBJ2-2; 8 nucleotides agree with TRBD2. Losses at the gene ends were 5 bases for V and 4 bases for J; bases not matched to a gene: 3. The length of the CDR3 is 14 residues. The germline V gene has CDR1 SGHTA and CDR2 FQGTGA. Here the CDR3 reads CASSGTRGTGELFF. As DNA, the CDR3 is TGTGCCAGCAGCGGGACTAGAGGCACCGGGGAGCTGTTTTTT.

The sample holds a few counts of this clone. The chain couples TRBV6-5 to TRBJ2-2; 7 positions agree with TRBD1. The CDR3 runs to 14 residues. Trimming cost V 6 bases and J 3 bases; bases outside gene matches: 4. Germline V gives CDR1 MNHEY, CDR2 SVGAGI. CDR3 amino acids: CASSPTGDTGELFF. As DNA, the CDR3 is TGTGCCAGCAGCCCTACAGGGGACACCGGGGAGCTGTTTTTT.

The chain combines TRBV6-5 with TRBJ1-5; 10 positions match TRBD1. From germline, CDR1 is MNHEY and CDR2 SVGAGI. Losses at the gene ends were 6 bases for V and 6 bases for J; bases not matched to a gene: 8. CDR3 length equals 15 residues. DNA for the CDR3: TGTGCCAGCAGACCCGGGACAGGGGTTAGTCAGCCCCAGCATTTT. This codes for CASRPGTGVSQPQHF.

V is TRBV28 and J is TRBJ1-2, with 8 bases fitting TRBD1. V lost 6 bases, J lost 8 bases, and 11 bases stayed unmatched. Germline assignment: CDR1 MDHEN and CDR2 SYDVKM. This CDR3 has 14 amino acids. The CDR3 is CASRPQGARWGYTF. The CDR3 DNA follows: TGTGCCAGCAGGCCGCAGGGGGCCCGATGGGGCTACACCTTC.

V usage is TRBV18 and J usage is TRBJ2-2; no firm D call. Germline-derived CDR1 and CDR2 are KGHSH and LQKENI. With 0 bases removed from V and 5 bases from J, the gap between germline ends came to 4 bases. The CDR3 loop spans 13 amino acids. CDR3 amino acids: CASSPPSTGELFF. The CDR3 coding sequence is TGTGCCAGCTCACCACCCAGTACCGGGGAGCTGTTTTTT.

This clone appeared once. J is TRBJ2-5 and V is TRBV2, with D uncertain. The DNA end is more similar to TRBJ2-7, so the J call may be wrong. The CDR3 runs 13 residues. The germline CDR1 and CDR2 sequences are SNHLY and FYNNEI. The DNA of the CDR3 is TGTGCCAGCAGTGAGAGAACAGCTGGCGAGCAGTACTTC. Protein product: CASSERTAGEQYF.

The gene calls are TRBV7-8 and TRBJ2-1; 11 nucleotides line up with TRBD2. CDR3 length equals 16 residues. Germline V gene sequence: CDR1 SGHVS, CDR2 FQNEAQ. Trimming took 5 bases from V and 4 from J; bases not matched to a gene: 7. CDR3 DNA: TGTGCCAGCAGCACTTTAGCGGGAGGGCAGTACAATGAGCAGTTCTTC. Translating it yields CASSTLAGGQYNEQFF.

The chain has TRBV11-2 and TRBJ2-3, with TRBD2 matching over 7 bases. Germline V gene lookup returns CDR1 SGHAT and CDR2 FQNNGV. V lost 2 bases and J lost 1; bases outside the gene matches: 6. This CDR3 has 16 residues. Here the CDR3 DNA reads TGTGCCAGCAGCTTAATTCGGGGGGTCGGCACAGATACGCAGTATTTT. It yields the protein CASSLIRGVGTDTQYF.

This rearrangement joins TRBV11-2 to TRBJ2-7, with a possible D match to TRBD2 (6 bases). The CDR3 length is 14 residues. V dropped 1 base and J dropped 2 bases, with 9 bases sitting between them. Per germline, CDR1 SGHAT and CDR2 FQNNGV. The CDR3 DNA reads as TGTGCCAGCAGCTTAGGTCAGCGGGCCTACGAGCAGTACTTC. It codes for CASSLGQRAYEQYF.

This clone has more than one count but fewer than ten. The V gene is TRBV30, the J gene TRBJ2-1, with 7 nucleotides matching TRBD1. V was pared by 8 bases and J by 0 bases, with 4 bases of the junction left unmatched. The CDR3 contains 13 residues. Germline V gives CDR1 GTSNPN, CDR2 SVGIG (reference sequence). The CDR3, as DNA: TGTGCCGGCAGGGGGTACTCCTACAATGAGCAGTTCTTC. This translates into CAGRGYSYNEQFF.

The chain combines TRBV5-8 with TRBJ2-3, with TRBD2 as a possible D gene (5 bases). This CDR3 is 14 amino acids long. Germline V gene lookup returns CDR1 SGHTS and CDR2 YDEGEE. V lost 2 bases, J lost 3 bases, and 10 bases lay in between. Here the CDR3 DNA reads TGTGCCAGCAGCTTATGGGAGTCTACAGATACGCAGTATTTT. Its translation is CASSLWESTDTQYF.

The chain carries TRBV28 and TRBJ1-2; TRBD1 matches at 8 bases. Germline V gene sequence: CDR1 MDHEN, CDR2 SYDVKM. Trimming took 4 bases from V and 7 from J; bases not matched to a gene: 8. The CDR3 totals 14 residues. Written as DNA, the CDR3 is TGTGCCAGCAGTTCCGGACAGGGACGAGCTGGCTACACCTTC. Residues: CASSSGQGRAGYTF.

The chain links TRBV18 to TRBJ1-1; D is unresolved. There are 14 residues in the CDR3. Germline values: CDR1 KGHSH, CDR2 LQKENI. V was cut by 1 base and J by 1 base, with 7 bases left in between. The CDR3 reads CASSPQKRNTEAFF. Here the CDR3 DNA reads TGTGCCAGCTCACCACAAAAGAGGAACACTGAAGCTTTCTTT.

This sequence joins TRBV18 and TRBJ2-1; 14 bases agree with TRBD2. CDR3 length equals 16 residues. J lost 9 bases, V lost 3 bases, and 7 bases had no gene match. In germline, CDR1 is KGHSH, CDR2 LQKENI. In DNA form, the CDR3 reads TGTGCCAGCTCACCGCCGGGACTAGCGGGAGTCGGTGAGCAGTTCTTC. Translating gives CASSPPGLAGVGEQFF.

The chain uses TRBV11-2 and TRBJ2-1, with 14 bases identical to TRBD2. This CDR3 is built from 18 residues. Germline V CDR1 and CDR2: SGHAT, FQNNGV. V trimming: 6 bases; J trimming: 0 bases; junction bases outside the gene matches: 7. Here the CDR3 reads CASRAPGLAGDSYNEQFF. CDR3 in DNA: TGTGCCAGCAGGGCTCCGGGACTAGCGGGAGACTCCTACAATGAGCAGTTCTTC.

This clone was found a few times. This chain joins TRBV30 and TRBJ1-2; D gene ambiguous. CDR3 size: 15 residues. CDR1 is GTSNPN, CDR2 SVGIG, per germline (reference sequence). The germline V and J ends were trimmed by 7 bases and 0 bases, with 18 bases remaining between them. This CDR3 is CALPDGVETNYGYTF. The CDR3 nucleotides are TGTGCCTTACCGGACGGGGTGGAGACTAACTATGGCTACACCTTC.

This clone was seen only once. The chain's CDR3 is CASSSGWAGGTDTQYF. Here the CDR3 DNA reads TGTGCCAGCAGTTCCGGTTGGGCGGGAGGCACAGATACGCAGTATTTT. This chain connects TRBV27 to TRBJ2-3; 7 nucleotides agree with TRBD2. Germline V gene lookup returns CDR1 MNHEY and CDR2 SMNVEV (reference sequence). The CDR3 covers 16 residues. J gave up 1 base and V 4 bases, and 8 bases lay outside the gene matches.

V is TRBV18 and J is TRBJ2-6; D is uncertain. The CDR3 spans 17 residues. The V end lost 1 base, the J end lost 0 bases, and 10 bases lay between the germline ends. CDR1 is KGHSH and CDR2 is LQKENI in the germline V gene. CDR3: CASSPRPLLSGANVLTF. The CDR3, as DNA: TGTGCCAGCTCACCACGGCCGCTCCTCTCTGGGGCCAACGTCCTGACTTTC.